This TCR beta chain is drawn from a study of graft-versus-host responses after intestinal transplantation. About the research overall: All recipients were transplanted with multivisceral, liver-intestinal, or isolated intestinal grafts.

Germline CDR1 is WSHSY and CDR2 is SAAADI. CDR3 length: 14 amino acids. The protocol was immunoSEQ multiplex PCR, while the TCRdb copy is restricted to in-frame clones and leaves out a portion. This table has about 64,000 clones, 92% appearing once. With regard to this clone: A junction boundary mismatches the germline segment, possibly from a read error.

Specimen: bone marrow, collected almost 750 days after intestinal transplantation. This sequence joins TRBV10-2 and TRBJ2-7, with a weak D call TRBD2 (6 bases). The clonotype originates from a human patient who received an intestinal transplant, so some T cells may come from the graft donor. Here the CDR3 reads CASNQLASSAEQCF. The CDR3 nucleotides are TGCGCCAGCAACCAGCTAGCGTCTAGCGCCGAGCAGTGCTTC.